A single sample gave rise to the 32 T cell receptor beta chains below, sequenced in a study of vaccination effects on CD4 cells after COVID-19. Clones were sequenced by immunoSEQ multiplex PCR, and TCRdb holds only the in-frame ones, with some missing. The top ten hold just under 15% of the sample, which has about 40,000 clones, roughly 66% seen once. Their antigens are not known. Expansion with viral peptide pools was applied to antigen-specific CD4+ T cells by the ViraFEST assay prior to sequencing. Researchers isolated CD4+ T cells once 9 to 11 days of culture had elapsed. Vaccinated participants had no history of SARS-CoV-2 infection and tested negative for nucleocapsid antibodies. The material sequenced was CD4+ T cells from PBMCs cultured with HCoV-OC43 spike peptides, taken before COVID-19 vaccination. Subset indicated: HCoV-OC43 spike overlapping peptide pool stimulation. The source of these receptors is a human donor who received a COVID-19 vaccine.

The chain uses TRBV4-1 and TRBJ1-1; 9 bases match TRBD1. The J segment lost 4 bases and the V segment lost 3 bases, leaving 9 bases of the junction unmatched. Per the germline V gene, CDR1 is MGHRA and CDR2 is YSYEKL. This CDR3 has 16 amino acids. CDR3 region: CASSQRTGGWGTEAFF. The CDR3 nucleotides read TGCGCCAGCAGCCAGAGAACAGGGGGCTGGGGCACTGAAGCTTTCTTT.

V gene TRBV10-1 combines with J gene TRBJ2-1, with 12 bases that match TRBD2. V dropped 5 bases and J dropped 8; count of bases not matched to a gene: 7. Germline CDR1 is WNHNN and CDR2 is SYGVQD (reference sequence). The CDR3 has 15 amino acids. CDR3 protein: CASSLTSGRVHEQFF. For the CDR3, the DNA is TGCGCCAGCAGTTTGACTAGCGGGAGAGTCCATGAGCAGTTCTTC.

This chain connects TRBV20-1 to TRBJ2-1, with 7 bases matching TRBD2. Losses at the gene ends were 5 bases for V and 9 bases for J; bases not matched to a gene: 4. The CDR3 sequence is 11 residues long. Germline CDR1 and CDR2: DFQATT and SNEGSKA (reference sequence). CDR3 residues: CSAPGRTEQFF. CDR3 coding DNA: TGCAGTGCTCCCGGGAGGACTGAGCAGTTCTTC.

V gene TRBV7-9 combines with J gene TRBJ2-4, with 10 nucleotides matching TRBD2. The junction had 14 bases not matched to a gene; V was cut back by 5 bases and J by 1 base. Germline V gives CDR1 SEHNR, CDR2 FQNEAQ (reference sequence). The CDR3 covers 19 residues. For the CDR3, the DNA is TGTGCCAGCAGCCTCCGTGGAGCGGGAGGGCCTTTGGCCAAAAACATTCAGTACTTC. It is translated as CASSLRGAGGPLAKNIQYF. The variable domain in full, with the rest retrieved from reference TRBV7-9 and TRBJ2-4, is DTGVSQNPRHKITKRGQNVTFRCDPISEHNRLYWYRQTLGQGPEFLTYFQNEAQLEKSRLLSDRFSAERPKGSFSTLEIQRTEQGDSAMYLCASSLRGAGGPLAKNIQYFGAGTRLSVL.

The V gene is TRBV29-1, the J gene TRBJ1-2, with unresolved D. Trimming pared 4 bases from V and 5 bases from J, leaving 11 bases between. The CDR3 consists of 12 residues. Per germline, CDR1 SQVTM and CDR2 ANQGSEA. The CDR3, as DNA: TGCAGCGTTGGGGAGGGCCCGTATGGCTACACCTTC. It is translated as CSVGEGPYGYTF. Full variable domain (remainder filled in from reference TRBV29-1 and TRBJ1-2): SAVISQKPSRDICQRGTSLTIQCQVDSQVTMMFWYRQQPGQSLTLIATANQGSEATYESGFVIDKFPISRPNLTFSTLTVSNMSPEDSSIYLCSVGEGPYGYTFGSGTRLTVV.

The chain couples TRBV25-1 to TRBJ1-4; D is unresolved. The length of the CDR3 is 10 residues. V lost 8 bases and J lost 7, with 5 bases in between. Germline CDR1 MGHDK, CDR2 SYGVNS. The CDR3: CASLAEKLFF. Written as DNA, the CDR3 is TGTGCCAGCTTGGCTGAAAAACTGTTTTTT.

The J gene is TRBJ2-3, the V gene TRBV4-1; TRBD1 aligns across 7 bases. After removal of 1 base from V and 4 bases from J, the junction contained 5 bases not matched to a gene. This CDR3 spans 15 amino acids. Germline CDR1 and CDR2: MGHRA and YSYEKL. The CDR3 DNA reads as TGCGCCAGCAGCCAAGGACAGGGTAGATCAGATACGCAGTATTTT. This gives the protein CASSQGQGRSDTQYF.

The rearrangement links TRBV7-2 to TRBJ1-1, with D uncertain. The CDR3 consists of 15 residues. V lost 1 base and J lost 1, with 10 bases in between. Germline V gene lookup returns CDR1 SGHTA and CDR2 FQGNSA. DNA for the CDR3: TGTGCCAGCAGCTTAGGGCATACTGGGAACACTGAAGCTTTCTTT. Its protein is CASSLGHTGNTEAFF.

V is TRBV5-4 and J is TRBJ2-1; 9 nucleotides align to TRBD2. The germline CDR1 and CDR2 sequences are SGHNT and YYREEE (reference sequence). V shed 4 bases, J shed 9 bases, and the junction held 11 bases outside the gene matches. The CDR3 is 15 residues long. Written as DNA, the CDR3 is TGTGCCAGCAGCCCGGGGGCTAGCGGGAAGGGTGAGCAGTTCTTC. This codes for CASSPGASGKGEQFF.

The CDR3 protein is CASSFLQDNSPLHF. The CDR3 DNA reads TGCGCCAGCAGCTTCTTACAAGATAATTCACCCCTCCACTTT. The chain recombines TRBV5-1 with TRBJ1-6, with D unclear. Looked up from germline, CDR1 is SGHRS and CDR2 is YFSETQ. CDR3 length: 14 residues. V was pared by 2 bases and J by 5 bases, with 8 bases between.

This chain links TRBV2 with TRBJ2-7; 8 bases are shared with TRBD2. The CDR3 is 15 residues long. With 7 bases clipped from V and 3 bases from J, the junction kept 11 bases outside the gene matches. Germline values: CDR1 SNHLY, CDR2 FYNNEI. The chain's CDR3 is CASTGIAGIHYEQYF. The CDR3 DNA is TGTGCCAGCACGGGAATAGCGGGGATTCACTACGAGCAGTACTTC.

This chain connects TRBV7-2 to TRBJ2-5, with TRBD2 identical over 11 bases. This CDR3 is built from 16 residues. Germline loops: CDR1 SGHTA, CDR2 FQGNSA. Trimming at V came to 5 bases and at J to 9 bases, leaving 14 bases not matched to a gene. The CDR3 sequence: CASSPQAGLAERAQYF. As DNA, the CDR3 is TGTGCCAGCAGCCCCCAGGCGGGACTAGCGGAAAGGGCCCAGTACTTC.

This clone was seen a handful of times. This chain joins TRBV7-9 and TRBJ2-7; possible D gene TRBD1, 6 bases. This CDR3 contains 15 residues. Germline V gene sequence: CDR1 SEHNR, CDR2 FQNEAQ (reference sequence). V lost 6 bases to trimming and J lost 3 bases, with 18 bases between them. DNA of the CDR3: TGTGCCAGCAGTACAGGGACGGGACATTTCTACGAGCAGTACTTC. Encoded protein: CASSTGTGHFYEQYF. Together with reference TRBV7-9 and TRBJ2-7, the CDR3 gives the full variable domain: DTGVSQNPRHKITKRGQNVTFRCDPISEHNRLYWYRQTLGQGPEFLTYFQNEAQLEKSRLLSDRFSAERPKGSFSTLEIQRTEQGDSAMYLCASSTGTGHFYEQYFGPGTRLTVT.

CDR3 sequence (DNA): TGTGCCAGTAGTATTCCCCGACAGAAAGAGACCCAGTACTTC. Translation: CASSIPRQKETQYF. The gene calls are TRBV19 and TRBJ2-5, with D possibly being TRBD1 (5 bases). The CDR3 is 14 residues long. Per the germline V gene, CDR1 is LNHDA and CDR2 is SQIVND (reference sequence). Trimming removed 3 bases at V and 3 bases at J, with 11 bases between.

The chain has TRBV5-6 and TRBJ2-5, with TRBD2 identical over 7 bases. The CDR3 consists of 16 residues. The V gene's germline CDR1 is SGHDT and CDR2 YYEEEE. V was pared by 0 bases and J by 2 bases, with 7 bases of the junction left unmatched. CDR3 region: CASSLAGLAVQETQYF. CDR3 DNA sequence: TGTGCCAGCAGCTTGGCCGGTCTAGCGGTGCAAGAGACCCAGTACTTC.

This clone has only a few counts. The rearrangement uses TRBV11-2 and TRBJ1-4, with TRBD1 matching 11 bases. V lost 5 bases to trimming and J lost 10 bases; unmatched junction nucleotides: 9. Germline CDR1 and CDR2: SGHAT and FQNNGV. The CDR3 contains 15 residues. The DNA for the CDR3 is TGTGCCAGCAGCCAAGGCTGGACAGGGGGCGTAAAACTGTTTTTT. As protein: CASSQGWTGGVKLFF.

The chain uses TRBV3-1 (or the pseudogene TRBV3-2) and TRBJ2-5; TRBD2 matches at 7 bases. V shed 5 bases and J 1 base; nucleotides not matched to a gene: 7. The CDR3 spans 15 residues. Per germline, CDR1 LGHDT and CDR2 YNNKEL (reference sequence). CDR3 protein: CASSDRAGVQETQYF. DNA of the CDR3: TGTGCCAGCAGCGACCGGGCGGGGGTCCAAGAGACCCAGTACTTC.

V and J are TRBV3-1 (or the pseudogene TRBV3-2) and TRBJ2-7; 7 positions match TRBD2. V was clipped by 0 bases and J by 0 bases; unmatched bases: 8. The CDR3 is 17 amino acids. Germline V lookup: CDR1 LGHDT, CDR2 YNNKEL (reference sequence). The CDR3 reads CASSQDALAVSSYEQYF. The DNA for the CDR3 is TGTGCCAGCAGCCAAGATGCGCTAGCGGTAAGCTCCTACGAGCAGTACTTC.

CDR3: CSASRTASYEQYF. CDR3 nucleotide sequence: TGCAGTGCTAGTAGAACAGCGTCCTACGAGCAGTACTTC. The V call is TRBV20-1, the J call TRBJ2-7; D call uncertain. This CDR3 contains 13 residues. Germline loops: CDR1 DFQATT, CDR2 SNEGSKA (reference sequence). V gave up 3 bases and J gave up 1 base, with 10 bases separating them.

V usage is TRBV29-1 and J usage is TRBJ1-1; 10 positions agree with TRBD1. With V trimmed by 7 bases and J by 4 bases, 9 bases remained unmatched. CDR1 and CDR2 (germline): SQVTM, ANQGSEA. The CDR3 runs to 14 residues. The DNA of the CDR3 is TGCAGCGAACAGGACAGGGGGAGGAGCACTGAAGCTTTCTTT. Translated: CSEQDRGRSTEAFF.

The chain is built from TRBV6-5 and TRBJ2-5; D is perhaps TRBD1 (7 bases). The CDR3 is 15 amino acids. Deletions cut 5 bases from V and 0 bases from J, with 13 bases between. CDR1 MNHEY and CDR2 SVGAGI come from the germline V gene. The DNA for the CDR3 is TGTGCCAGCAGTCCGACAGGGACTTACCAAGAGACCCAGTACTTC. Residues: CASSPTGTYQETQYF.

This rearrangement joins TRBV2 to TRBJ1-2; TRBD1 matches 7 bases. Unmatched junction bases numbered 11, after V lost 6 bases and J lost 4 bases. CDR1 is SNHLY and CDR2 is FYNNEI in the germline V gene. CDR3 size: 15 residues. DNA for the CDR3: TGTGCCAGCAGGGGGATACGACAGGGAATCTATGGCTACACCTTC. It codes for CASRGIRQGIYGYTF.

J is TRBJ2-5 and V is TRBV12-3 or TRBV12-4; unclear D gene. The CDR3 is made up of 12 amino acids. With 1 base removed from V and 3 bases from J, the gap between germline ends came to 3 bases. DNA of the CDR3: TGTGCCAGCAGTTTAGTCAAAGAGACCCAGTACTTC. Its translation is CASSLVKETQYF.

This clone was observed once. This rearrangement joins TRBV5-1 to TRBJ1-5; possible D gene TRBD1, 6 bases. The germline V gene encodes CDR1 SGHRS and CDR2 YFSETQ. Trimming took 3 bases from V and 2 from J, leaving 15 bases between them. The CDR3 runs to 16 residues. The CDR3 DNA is TGCGCCAGCAGCTCCTTAGGACAGCCGGGCAATCAGCCCCAGCATTTT. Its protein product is CASSSLGQPGNQPQHF.

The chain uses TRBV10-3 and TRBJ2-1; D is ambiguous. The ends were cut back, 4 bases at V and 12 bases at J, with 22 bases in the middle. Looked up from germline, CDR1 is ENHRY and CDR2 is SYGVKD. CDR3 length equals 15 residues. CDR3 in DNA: TGTGCCATCAGTGGGGGTGAGACTGGTGGTGCCAGGCAGTTCTTC. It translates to CAISGGETGGARQFF.

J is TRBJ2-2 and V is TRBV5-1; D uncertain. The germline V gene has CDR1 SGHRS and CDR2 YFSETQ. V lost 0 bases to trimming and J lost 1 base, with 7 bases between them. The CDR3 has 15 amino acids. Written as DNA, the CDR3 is TGCGCCAGCAGCTTGGAACCGCAGAACACCGGGGAGCTGTTTTTT. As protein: CASSLEPQNTGELFF.

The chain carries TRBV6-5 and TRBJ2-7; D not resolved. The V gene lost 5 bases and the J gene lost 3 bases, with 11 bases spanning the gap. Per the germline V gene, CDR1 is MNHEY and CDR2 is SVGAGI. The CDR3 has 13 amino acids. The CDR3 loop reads CASSQTPSYEQYF. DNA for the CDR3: TGTGCCAGCAGTCAAACCCCGAGCTACGAGCAGTACTTC.

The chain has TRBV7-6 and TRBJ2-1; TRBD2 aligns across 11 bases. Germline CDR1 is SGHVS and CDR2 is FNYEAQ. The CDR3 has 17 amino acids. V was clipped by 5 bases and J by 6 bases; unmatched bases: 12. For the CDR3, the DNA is TGTGCCAGCAGCCCATACGAAACTAGCGGGAGTCGCAATGAGCAGTTCTTC. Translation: CASSPYETSGSRNEQFF.

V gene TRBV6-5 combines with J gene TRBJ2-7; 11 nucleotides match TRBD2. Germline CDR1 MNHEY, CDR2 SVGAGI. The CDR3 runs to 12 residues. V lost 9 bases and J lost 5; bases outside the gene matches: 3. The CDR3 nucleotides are TGTGCCAGTGGGACTAGCGGTAACGAGCAGTACTTC. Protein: CASGTSGNEQYF.

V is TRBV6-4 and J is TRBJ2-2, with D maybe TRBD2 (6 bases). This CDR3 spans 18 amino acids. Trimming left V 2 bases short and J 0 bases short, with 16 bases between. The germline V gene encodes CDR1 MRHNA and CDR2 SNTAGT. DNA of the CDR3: TGTGCCAGCAGTGACACGACTAGGGGAATAACGAACACCGGGGAGCTGTTTTTT. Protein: CASSDTTRGITNTGELFF.

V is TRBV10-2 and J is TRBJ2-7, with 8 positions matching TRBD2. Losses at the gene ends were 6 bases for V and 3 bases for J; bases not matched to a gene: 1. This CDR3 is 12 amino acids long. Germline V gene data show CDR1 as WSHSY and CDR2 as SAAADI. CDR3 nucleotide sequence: TGCGCCAGCAGCGGGACTAGCTACGAGCAGTACTTC. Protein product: CASSGTSYEQYF.

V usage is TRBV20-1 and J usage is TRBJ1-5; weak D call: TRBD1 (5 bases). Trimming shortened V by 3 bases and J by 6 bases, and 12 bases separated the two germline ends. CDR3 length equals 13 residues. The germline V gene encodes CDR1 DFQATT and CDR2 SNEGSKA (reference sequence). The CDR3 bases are TGCAGTGCTAGTCAGGGTGTTGGTCAGCCCCAGCATTTT. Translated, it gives CSASQGVGQPQHF.